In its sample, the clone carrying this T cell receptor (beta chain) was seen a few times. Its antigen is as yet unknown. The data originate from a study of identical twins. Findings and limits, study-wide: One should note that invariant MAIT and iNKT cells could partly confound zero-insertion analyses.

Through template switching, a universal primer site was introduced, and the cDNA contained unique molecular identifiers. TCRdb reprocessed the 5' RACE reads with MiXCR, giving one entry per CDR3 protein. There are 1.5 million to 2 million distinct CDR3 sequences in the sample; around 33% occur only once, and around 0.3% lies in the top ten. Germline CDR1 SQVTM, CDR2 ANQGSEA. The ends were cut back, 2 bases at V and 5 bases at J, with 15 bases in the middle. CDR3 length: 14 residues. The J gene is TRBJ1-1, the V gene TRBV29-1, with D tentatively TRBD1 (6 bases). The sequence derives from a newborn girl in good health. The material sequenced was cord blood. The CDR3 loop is CSVERGALGTEAFF. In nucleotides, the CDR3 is TGCAGCGTTGAACGGGGGGCGCTAGGGACTGAAGCTTTCTTT.